The rows below give T cell receptor beta chains drawn from one sample of a study of T cell changes during pregnancy in multiple sclerosis. Sequencing used immunoSEQ multiplex PCR; TCRdb keeps in-frame clones, though not all of them. Found here are fewer than 90,000 clones, about 93% of them singletons; the top ten hold roughly 0.81%. The sequencing used peripheral blood, collected in the third trimester of pregnancy. The receptors come from a female donor with multiple sclerosis, enrolled in a pregnancy study. CDR3s include the opening cysteine and the closing phenylalanine or tryptophan. D genes are given only for firm matches. Some rows mark clone size as missing; the rest say once, few, many or name a class of expanded clone.

v_gene	d_gene	abundance	j_gene	CDR3aa	CDR3nt
TRBV5-5	-	once	TRBJ1-5	CASSLADSSNQPQHF	TGTGCCAGCAGCTTAGCCGACAGTAGCAATCAGCCCCAGCATTTT
TRBV28	TRBD1	-	TRBJ1-3	CASSKAGTERSPIYF	TGTGCCAGCAGTAAAGCCGGGACAGAACGTTCCCCCATATATTTT
TRBV6-5	-	-	TRBJ2-1	CASSYLPVTEGDEQFF	TGTGCCAGCAGTTACCTACCGGTAACGGAGGGCGATGAGCAGTTCTTC
TRBV4-1	-	-	TRBJ2-3	CASSQDATSTDTQYF	TGCGCCAGCAGCCAAGATGCTACTAGCACAGATACGCAGTATTTT
TRBV7-9	TRBD1	-	TRBJ2-1	CASSLVGTGPSYEQFF	TGTGCCAGCAGCTTAGTGGGGACAGGGCCCTCTTATGAGCAGTTCTTC
TRBV6-6	-	-	TRBJ1-5	CASSYSFSGNQPQHF	TGTGCCAGCAGTTACTCGTTTTCGGGGAATCAGCCCCAGCATTTT
TRBV5-4	-	-	TRBJ2-3	CASSSPLGGRTQYF	TGTGCCAGCAGCTCCCCCCTCGGAGGGAGGACGCAGTATTTT
TRBV25-1	TRBD1	-	TRBJ2-1	CASKTGTGPNEQFF	TGTGCCAGCAAGACCGGGACAGGGCCTAATGAGCAGTTCTTC
TRBV5-4	TRBD2	once	TRBJ2-3	CASSPLGLAVTDTQYF	TGTGCCAGCAGCCCACTAGGACTAGCGGTTACAGATACGCAGTATTTT
TRBV27	-	-	TRBJ1-1	CASSRIGDLERAFF	TGTGCCAGCAGCCGGATAGGGGATCTAGAAAGAGCTTTCTTT
TRBV7-2	-	-	TRBJ1-2	CASTGGGYGYTF	TGTGCCAGCACGGGCGGGGGCTATGGCTACACCTTC
TRBV7-8	-	-	TRBJ2-2	CASRGSYSVTNTGELFF	TGTGCCAGCAGGGGAAGCTATAGCGTAACGAACACCGGGGAGCTGTTTTTT
TRBV5-1	-	-	TRBJ1-3	CASSLVTGRGDTIYF	TGCGCCAGCAGCTTGGTGACGGGGCGCGGGGACACCATATATTTT
TRBV29-1	TRBD1	-	TRBJ2-7	CSVEVVPGTGKGLRVQYF	TGCAGCGTTGAAGTGGTCCCGGGGACAGGGAAGGGGCTACGAGTGCAGTACTTC
TRBV5-1	-	-	TRBJ1-5	CASSPWEGRQPQHF	TGCGCCAGCAGCCCATGGGAGGGGCGGCAGCCCCAGCATTTT
TRBV18	-	-	TRBJ2-7	CASSPAAQASYEQYF	TGTGCCAGCTCACCGGCCGCACAGGCCTCCTACGAGCAGTACTTC
TRBV5-1	-	-	TRBJ2-1	CASSLGVSTNNEQFF	TGCGCCAGCAGCTTGGGCGTTAGCACCAACAATGAGCAGTTCTTC
TRBV6-4	-	many	TRBJ2-1	CASSDSKRGDYNEQFF	TGTGCCAGCAGTGACTCGAAACGCGGGGACTACAATGAGCAGTTCTTC
TRBV4-3	TRBD2	-	TRBJ2-3	CASSDPGLAGTDTQYF	TGCGCCAGCAGCGATCCGGGACTAGCGGGCACAGATACGCAGTATTTT
TRBV5-1	TRBD2	-	TRBJ2-1	CASSLVSGLASSHEQFF	TGCGCCAGCAGCTTGGTCTCGGGACTAGCCTCCTCACATGAGCAGTTCTTC
TRBV7-6	-	-	TRBJ1-1	CASSPMGLNTEAFF	TGTGCCAGCAGCCCCATGGGGCTGAACACTGAAGCTTTCTTT
TRBV2	-	-	TRBJ1-2	CASFQTDSIGYTF	TGTGCCAGCTTCCAAACAGATTCTATTGGCTACACCTTC
TRBV28	-	-	TRBJ2-2	CASSSSGAGKLFF	TGTGCCAGCAGTTCTTCAGGGGCCGGGAAGCTGTTTTTT
TRBV28	-	-	TRBJ1-1	CASRDTGSPLNTEAFF	TGTGCCAGCCGCGATACAGGTTCGCCTTTGAACACTGAAGCTTTCTTT
TRBV13	-	-	TRBJ2-3	CASSLSFPGEDTQYF	TGTGCCAGCAGCTTAAGTTTCCCAGGGGAAGATACGCAGTATTTT
TRBV28	-	-	TRBJ1-1	CASTPWAYTEAFF	TGTGCCAGCACCCCATGGGCCTACACTGAAGCTTTCTTT
TRBV23-1	-	-	TRBJ2-1	CASPTSEAEQFF	TGCGCCAGCCCGACCTCGGAGGCGGAGCAGTTCTTC
TRBV19	TRBD1	once	TRBJ1-5	CASSIEGGAGNQPQHF	TGTGCCAGTAGTATAGAAGGGGGCGCGGGGAATCAGCCCCAGCATTTT
TRBV25-1	TRBD2	-	TRBJ2-2	CASSRGAGGTGELFF	TGTGCCAGCAGCCGTGGAGCGGGGGGCACCGGGGAGCTGTTTTTT
TRBV5-1	TRBD2	-	TRBJ2-1	CASSRGGTSGSLYNEQFF	TGCGCCAGCAGCCGGGGGGGGACTAGCGGGAGCCTTTACAATGAGCAGTTCTTC
TRBV1	-	-	TRBJ1-1	CTSSQDCRAEAFF	TGCACCAGCAGCCAAGATTGCCGGGCTGAAGCTTTCTTT
TRBV27	-	-	TRBJ2-7	CASSLVQGGIYEQYF	TGTGCCAGCAGTTTAGTCCAGGGGGGAATCTACGAGCAGTACTTC
TRBV11-2	-	-	TRBJ1-3	CASSLEYRRPRNTIYF	TGTGCCAGCAGCTTAGAGTACAGACGGCCTAGAAACACCATATATTTT
TRBV5-1	TRBD2	once	TRBJ2-1	CASSFRLAGEVNEQFF	TGCGCCAGCAGCTTCAGACTAGCGGGAGAGGTCAATGAGCAGTTCTTC
TRBV19	TRBD2	-	TRBJ2-4	CASASGGFLNIQYF	TGTGCCAGTGCTAGCGGGGGATTCTTAAACATTCAGTACTTC
TRBV19	TRBD1	-	TRBJ1-1	CASNPGTDTEAFF	TGTGCCAGTAACCCCGGGACAGACACTGAAGCTTTCTTT
TRBV9	-	-	TRBJ1-1	CACSDNVNTEAFF	TGTGCCTGCAGCGATAATGTGAACACTGAAGCTTTCTTT
TRBV2	-	-	TRBJ2-1	CASGGEYPYNEQFF	TGTGCCAGCGGAGGAGAGTACCCCTACAATGAGCAGTTCTTC
TRBV27	-	-	TRBJ1-1	CASSPGGRGEAFF	TGTGCCAGCAGTCCGGGGGGGAGGGGTGAAGCTTTCTTT
TRBV18	-	-	TRBJ1-4	CASRRSGQALVATNEKLFF	TGTGCCAGCCGCCGATCCGGCCAGGCATTAGTTGCAACTAATGAAAAACTGTTTTTT
TRBV5-4	TRBD2	-	TRBJ2-2	CASSSREGGTGELFF	TGTGCCAGCAGTTCCCGGGAGGGGGGGACCGGGGAGCTGTTTTTT
TRBV30	-	-	TRBJ2-5	CAWSELEGTQYF	TGTGCCTGGAGTGAGCTAGAAGGGACCCAGTACTTC
TRBV13	TRBD2	-	TRBJ2-7	CASSYQTSGRGVEQYF	TGTGCCAGCAGCTACCAGACTAGCGGGAGGGGGGTCGAGCAGTACTTC
TRBV19	-	-	TRBJ2-3	CASSLRQGGADTQYF	TGTGCCAGTAGTTTACGTCAGGGTGGCGCAGATACGCAGTATTTT
TRBV5-1	-	-	TRBJ1-3	CASSSSPGLGTGNTIYF	TGCGCCAGCAGCTCTTCTCCGGGACTTGGCACTGGAAACACCATATATTTT